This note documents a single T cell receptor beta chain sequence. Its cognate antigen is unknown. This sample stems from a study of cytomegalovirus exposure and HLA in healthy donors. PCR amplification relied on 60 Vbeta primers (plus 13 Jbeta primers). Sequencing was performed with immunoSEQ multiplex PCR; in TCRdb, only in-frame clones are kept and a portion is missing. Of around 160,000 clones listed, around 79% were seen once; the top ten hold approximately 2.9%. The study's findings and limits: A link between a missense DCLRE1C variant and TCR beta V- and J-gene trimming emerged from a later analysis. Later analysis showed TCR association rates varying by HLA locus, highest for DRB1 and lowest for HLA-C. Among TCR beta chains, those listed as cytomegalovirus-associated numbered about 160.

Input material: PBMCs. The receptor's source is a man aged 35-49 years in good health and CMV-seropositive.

The CDR3, as DNA: TGTGCCAGTACCACTCCGGCGGGGGGGCGTTATGAAGCTTTCTTT. Residues: CASTTPAGGRYEAFF. V is TRBV19 and J is TRBJ1-1; tentative D call: TRBD1 (6 bases). CDR3 length: 15 amino acids. The germline V gene encodes CDR1 LNHDA and CDR2 SQIVND (reference sequence). Deletions cut 7 bases from V and 7 bases from J, with 22 bases between.